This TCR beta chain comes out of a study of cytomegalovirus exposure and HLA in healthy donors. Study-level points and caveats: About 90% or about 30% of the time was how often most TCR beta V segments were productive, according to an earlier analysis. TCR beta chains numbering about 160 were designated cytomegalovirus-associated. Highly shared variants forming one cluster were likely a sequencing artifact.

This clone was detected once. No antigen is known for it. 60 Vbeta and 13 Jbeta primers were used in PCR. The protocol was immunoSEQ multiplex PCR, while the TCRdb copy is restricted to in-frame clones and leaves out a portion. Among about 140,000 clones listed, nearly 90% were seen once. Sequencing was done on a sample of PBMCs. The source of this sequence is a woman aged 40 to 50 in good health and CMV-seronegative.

DNA of the CDR3: TGTGCCAGCAGCTTAGCTTCGGTTCAAGAGACCCAGTACTTC. Translating it yields CASSLASVQETQYF. This rearrangement joins TRBV7-9 to TRBJ2-5, with D uncertain. The germline V gene has CDR1 SEHNR and CDR2 FQNEAQ (reference sequence). The V gene lost 0 bases and the J gene lost 2 bases, with 7 bases spanning the gap. The CDR3 sequence is 14 residues long.